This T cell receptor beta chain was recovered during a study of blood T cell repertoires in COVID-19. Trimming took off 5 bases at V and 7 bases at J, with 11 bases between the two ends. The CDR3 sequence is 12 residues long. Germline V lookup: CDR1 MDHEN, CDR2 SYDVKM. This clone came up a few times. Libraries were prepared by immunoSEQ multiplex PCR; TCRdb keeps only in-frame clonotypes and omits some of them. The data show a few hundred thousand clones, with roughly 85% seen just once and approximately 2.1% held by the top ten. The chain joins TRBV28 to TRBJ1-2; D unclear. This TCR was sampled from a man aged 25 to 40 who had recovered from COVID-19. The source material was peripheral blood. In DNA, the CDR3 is TGTGCCAGCAGTCTTGAGGGTTTTGGCTACACCTTC. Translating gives CASSLEGFGYTF.